This T cell receptor (beta chain) was observed in a study of blood T cell repertoires in COVID-19. Here immunoSEQ multiplex PCR was the method, and the copy in TCRdb shows in-frame clones only, minus some. The sample has about 230,000 clones; approximately 88% are singletons. Source material: peripheral blood. This TCR derives from a man aged 35 to 55 with acute or convalescent COVID-19.

CDR3 in amino acids: CATSREQAGGRYQPQHF. In DNA, the CDR3 is TGTGCCACCAGCAGAGAACAGGCAGGGGGCCGGTATCAGCCCCAGCATTTT. V usage is TRBV15 and J usage is TRBJ1-5, with 8 positions matching TRBD1. The CDR3 contains 17 residues. Losses at the gene ends were 0 bases for V and 5 bases for J; bases not matched to a gene: 9. Germline V gene data show CDR1 as LNHNV and CDR2 as YYDKDF (reference sequence).